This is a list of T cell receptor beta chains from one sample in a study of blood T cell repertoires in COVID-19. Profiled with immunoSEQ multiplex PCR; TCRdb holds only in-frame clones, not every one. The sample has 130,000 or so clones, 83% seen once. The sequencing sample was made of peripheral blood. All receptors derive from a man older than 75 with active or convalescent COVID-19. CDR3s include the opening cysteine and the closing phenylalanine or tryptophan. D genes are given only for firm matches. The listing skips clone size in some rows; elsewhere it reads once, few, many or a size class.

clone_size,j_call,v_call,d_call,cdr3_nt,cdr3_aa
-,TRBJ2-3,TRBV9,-,TGTGCCAGCAGCGTCGCAGTCTGGCACACAGATACGCAGTATTTT,CASSVAVWHTDTQYF
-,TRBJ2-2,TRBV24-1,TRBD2,TGTGCCACCAGTGATCCGGGACTAGCGGGGTATACCACCGGGGAGCTGTTTTTT,CATSDPGLAGYTTGELFF
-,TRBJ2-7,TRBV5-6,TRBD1,TGTGCCAGCAGCTTGGCCGACAGGGGACTTTCCTACGAGCAGTACTTC,CASSLADRGLSYEQYF
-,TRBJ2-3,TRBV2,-,TGTGCCAGCAGTGTGGGCTCAGATACGCAGTATTTT,CASSVGSDTQYF
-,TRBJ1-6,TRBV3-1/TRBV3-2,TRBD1,TGTGCCAGCAGCCTGACAGGGGGCATCTATAATTCACCCCTCCACTTT,CASSLTGGIYNSPLHF
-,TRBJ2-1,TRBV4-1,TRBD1,TGCGCCAGCAGCCACTTGACAGGGGACACCTACAATGAGCAGTTCTTC,CASSHLTGDTYNEQFF
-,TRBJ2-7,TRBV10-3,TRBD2,TGTGCCATCAGCCTAGCGGGTAGCTCCTACGAGCAGTACTTC,CAISLAGSSYEQYF
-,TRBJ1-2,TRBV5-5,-,TGTGCCAGCAGCCCGGGGGCTAACTATGGCTACACCTTC,CASSPGANYGYTF
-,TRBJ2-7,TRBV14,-,TGTGCCAGCAGCCAAGATCAAGGAGGATACGAGCAGTACTTC,CASSQDQGGYEQYF
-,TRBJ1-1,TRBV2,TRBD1,TGTGCCAGCAATTCTCAGGGGGACACTGAAGCTTTCTTT,CASNSQGDTEAFF
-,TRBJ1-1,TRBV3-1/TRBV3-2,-,TGTGCCAGCAGCCAAGATCCGGGGTGGACTGAAGCTTTCTTT,CASSQDPGWTEAFF
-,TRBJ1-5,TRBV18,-,TGTGCCAGCTCACTCCAGGGGCTGTATAGCAATCAGCCCCAGCATTTT,CASSLQGLYSNQPQHF
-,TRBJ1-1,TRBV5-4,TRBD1,TGTGCCAGCAGCTGGGGGACAGGCTCTGAAGCTTTCTTT,CASSWGTGSEAFF
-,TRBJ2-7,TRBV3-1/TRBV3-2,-,TGTGCCAGCAGCCAATACGGGGGAGAGCAGTACTTC,CASSQYGGEQYF
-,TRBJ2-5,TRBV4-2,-,TGTGCCAGCAGCCAAGATTTTGGAAGGGAGGACCGACACTTC,CASSQDFGREDRHF
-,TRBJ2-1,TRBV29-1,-,TGCAGCGTTGACGGGGAGGCCTACAATGAGCAGTTCTTC,CSVDGEAYNEQFF
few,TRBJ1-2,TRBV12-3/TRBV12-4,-,TGTGCCAGCAGTTTATTGGCCTATGGCTACACCTTC,CASSLLAYGYTF
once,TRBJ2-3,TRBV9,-,TGTGCCAGCAGCGTAAGAGGGAGTATCGATACGCAGTATTTT,CASSVRGSIDTQYF
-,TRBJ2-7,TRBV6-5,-,TGTGCCAGCAGTTCGTCCGTGGGAGACATAGCGCAGTACTTC,CASSSSVGDIAQYF
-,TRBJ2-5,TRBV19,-,TGTGCCAGTAGTAGGTCTAGGGAGACCCAGTACTTC,CASSRSRETQYF
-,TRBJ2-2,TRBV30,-,TGTGCCTGGAGTCGACAGAACACCGGGGAGCTGTTTTTT,CAWSRQNTGELFF
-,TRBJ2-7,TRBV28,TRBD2,TGTGCCAGCAGTCTCACTAGCGGGGGACCCCACGAGCAGTACTTC,CASSLTSGGPHEQYF
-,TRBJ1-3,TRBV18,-,TGTGCCAGCTCACTAACCGGGACACCAGACTCTGGAAACACCATATATTTT,CASSLTGTPDSGNTIYF
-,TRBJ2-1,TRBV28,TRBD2,TGTGCCAGCAGTTTGACGGGGGGGCTGTACAATGAGCAGTTCTTC,CASSLTGGLYNEQFF
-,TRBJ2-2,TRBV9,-,TGTGCCAGCAGCGTAGCGGGTCAGGGGGGCACCGGGGAGCTGTTTTTT,CASSVAGQGGTGELFF